The present entry profiles one T cell receptor (beta chain) with its context. The antigen remains undetermined. Germline and junction disagree at one end, which may indicate a read error. The entry originates in a study of regulatory T cells in long-lasting Graves disease. Study outcomes and limitations: Patients with persistent disease shared some 2,500 public clonotypes, outpacing the 900 to 1,000 shared by new patients.

This CDR3 is built from 16 residues. Combining iRepertoire HTBI primers with Arm-PCR of CDR3 regions, the authors built TCR beta libraries. TCRdb reanalysed the multiplex PCR reads using MiXCR and keeps one entry per CDR3 protein. The data show about 530,000 distinct CDR3 sequences, 15% to 20% seen once. Regarding time point: newly diagnosed GD, antithyroid drugs for less than 3 months. Making the TCR library involved RNA that had been extracted from PBMCs. EDTA tubes were used for drawing about 9 milliliters of peripheral blood. This sample was shared with a second study, whose subject was T cells in Graves' hyperthyroidism and ophthalmopathy.

The TCR sequence derives from a middle-aged woman with Graves disease. The material sequenced was peripheral blood mononuclear cells (PBMCs), taken at new diagnosis, from a patient treated with antithyroid drugs. This chain links TRBV12-3 or TRBV12-4 with TRBJ2-1; 14 bases fit TRBD2. The last part of the DNA fits TRBJ2-5 better; the J call may be wrong. In DNA form, the CDR3 reads TGTGCCAGCAGTTTAAGACTAGCGGGGGGGCAAGGGACCCAGTACTTC. Translating gives CASSLRLAGGQGTQYF.